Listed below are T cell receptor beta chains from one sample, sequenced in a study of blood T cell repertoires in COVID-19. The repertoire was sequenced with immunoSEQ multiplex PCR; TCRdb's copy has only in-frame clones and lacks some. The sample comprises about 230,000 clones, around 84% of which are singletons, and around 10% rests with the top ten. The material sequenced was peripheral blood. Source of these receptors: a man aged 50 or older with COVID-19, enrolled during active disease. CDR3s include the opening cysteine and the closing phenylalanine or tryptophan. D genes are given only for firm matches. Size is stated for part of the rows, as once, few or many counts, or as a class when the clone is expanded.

DNA: TGTGCCAGCAGTCTACGCAGAACAGATTATAGCAATCAGCCCCAGCATTTT; CDR3: CASSLRRTDYSNQPQHF; V: TRBV6-6; J: TRBJ1-5; size: .; D: .
DNA: TGTGCCAGTAGTATTCAACCCCGGGGGACCGGGGAGCTGTTTTTT; CDR3: CASSIQPRGTGELFF; V: TRBV19; J: TRBJ2-2; size: .; D: .
DNA: TGCAGCGTTTCTAGGGGAACTAACTATGGCTACACCTTC; CDR3: CSVSRGTNYGYTF; V: TRBV29-1; J: TRBJ1-2; size: .; D: .
DNA: TGTGCCAGCAGCTTAGGGACAGGGGTAATATCACCCCTCCACTTT; CDR3: CASSLGTGVISPLHF; V: TRBV7-8; J: TRBJ1-6; size: .; D: TRBD1
DNA: TGTGCCAGCACCTTGGGACTTACACAATCCTACGAGCAGTACTTC; CDR3: CASTLGLTQSYEQYF; V: TRBV3-1/TRBV3-2; J: TRBJ2-7; size: .; D: .
DNA: TGTGCCAGCAGCGGTCTGAGGGGGCGCGACACCGGGGAGCTGTTTTTT; CDR3: CASSGLRGRDTGELFF; V: TRBV9; J: TRBJ2-2; size: .; D: TRBD1
DNA: TGTGCCACTGGACAGGGGGCGGGTTCCTACGAGCAGTACTTC; CDR3: CATGQGAGSYEQYF; V: TRBV19; J: TRBJ2-7; size: .; D: TRBD1
DNA: TGTGCCAGCAGCCAAGTGAGGGGCGCGGGGGAGCAGTACTTC; CDR3: CASSQVRGAGEQYF; V: TRBV3-1/TRBV3-2; J: TRBJ2-7; size: .; D: .
DNA: TGCGCCAGCAGCTTGGCCGGGACAACCCAAGAGACCCAGTACTTC; CDR3: CASSLAGTTQETQYF; V: TRBV5-1; J: TRBJ2-5; size: .; D: .
DNA: TGTGCCAGCAGTTACTCGGCACCCAGGTGGACTGAAGCTTTCTTT; CDR3: CASSYSAPRWTEAFF; V: TRBV6-5; J: TRBJ1-1; size: .; D: .
DNA: TGCGCCAGCAGCTCGACGGGAAGCTCCTACAATGAGCAGTTCTTC; CDR3: CASSSTGSSYNEQFF; V: TRBV5-1; J: TRBJ2-1; size: .; D: .
DNA: TGTGCCAGCAGTTCCGGACAGGGGCTAGCCAAAAACATTCAGTACTTC; CDR3: CASSSGQGLAKNIQYF; V: TRBV27; J: TRBJ2-4; size: .; D: TRBD1
DNA: TGTGCCAGCTCACTCGGGACAGGGGGCGGGCAGCCCCAGCATTTT; CDR3: CASSLGTGGGQPQHF; V: TRBV18; J: TRBJ1-5; size: .; D: TRBD1
DNA: TGTGCCAGCAGCCGTACGGCAGGGATCGGGCGCTACGAGCAGTACTTC; CDR3: CASSRTAGIGRYEQYF; V: TRBV11-2; J: TRBJ2-7; size: .; D: .
DNA: TGTGCCAGCAGCTTAGGAGGATTGACTAGCGGGAGTCTCTATGAGCAGTTCTTC; CDR3: CASSLGGLTSGSLYEQFF; V: TRBV11-3; J: TRBJ2-1; size: .; D: TRBD2
DNA: TGTGCCAGCAGCCAAGGATTACCCGGGACAGGGTTCCCTGAAGCTTTCTTT; CDR3: CASSQGLPGTGFPEAFF; V: TRBV3-1/TRBV3-2; J: TRBJ1-1; size: .; D: TRBD1
DNA: TGTGCCAGTTCCGGGACAGGGTGGTCGGGCTACACCTTC; CDR3: CASSGTGWSGYTF; V: TRBV27; J: TRBJ1-2; size: .; D: TRBD1
DNA: TGTGCCAGCAGTTACGCGGGGGGCCTTGAGATTGAGCAGTTCTTC; CDR3: CASSYAGGLEIEQFF; V: TRBV6-2/TRBV6-3; J: TRBJ2-1; size: .; D: TRBD2
DNA: TGTGCCAGCTCAGCAGGGATGAGCAATCAGCCCCAGCATTTT; CDR3: CASSAGMSNQPQHF; V: TRBV18; J: TRBJ1-5; size: .; D: .
DNA: TGTGCCAGCAGTTCCCGTTACAATGAGCAGTTCTTC; CDR3: CASSSRYNEQFF; V: TRBV2; J: TRBJ2-1; size: .; D: .
DNA: TGTGCCAGCAGTACAGGGTTTGGTCAAGAGACCCAGTACTTC; CDR3: CASSTGFGQETQYF; V: TRBV6-6; J: TRBJ2-5; size: once; D: .
DNA: TGTGCCAGCAGTAGGACAGGCTCCTTCACTGAAGCTTTCTTT; CDR3: CASSRTGSFTEAFF; V: TRBV6-5; J: TRBJ1-1; size: .; D: TRBD1
DNA: TGTGCCAGCAGCTTAGGTAGGACAGGGTTTTCACACGAGCAGTACTTC; CDR3: CASSLGRTGFSHEQYF; V: TRBV7-2; J: TRBJ2-7; size: .; D: TRBD1
DNA: TGTGCCAGTTCCCGGCTAGCGGGACCTAGCACAGATACGCAGTATTTT; CDR3: CASSRLAGPSTDTQYF; V: TRBV19; J: TRBJ2-3; size: .; D: TRBD2
DNA: TGTGCCAGCAGACCAAGCGGAGATACGCAGTATTTT; CDR3: CASRPSGDTQYF; V: TRBV28; J: TRBJ2-3; size: .; D: .
DNA: TGTGCCAGCAGCCCCCTAGGAGCGGGAGAGTTTGGGCAGTACTTC; CDR3: CASSPLGAGEFGQYF; V: TRBV3-1/TRBV3-2; J: TRBJ2-7; size: .; D: TRBD2
DNA: TGTGCCAGTAGTATCGGGATATCTAACTATGGCTACACCTTC; CDR3: CASSIGISNYGYTF; V: TRBV19; J: TRBJ1-2; size: few; D: .
DNA: TGTGCCAGCAGTGAAGTATCTGGAAACACCATATATTTT; CDR3: CASSEVSGNTIYF; V: TRBV6-1; J: TRBJ1-3; size: .; D: .
DNA: TGTGCCAGCAGCCCTCAAGCGGGGGGAGTTACAGATACGCAGTATTTT; CDR3: CASSPQAGGVTDTQYF; V: TRBV7-2; J: TRBJ2-3; size: .; D: TRBD2
DNA: TGTGCCAGCAGCTCGGGGTCTGGCTACACCTTC; CDR3: CASSSGSGYTF; V: TRBV11-2; J: TRBJ1-2; size: .; D: .
DNA: TGTGCCAGCAGGATCCCGGGACTAGCAGACACCGGGGAGCTGTTTTTT; CDR3: CASRIPGLADTGELFF; V: TRBV7-3; J: TRBJ2-2; size: .; D: TRBD2
DNA: TGTGCCAGCAGTCCACAGGGGACGAACACCGGGGAGCTGTTTTTT; CDR3: CASSPQGTNTGELFF; V: TRBV6-4; J: TRBJ2-2; size: .; D: TRBD1
DNA: TGTGCCAGCCGCCAAGGGAGGGCTAACCCCCGCTCCTACAATGAGCAGTTCTTC; CDR3: CASRQGRANPRSYNEQFF; V: TRBV3-1/TRBV3-2; J: TRBJ2-1; size: .; D: TRBD2
DNA: TGTGCCAGCAGCTCGGGGGAGCGTAACACCATATATTTT; CDR3: CASSSGERNTIYF; V: TRBV7-2; J: TRBJ1-3; size: once; D: .
DNA: TGTGCCACCAGCTCCAGCAGGGGACAGCCCTCATCCGCTGAAAAACTGTTTTTT; CDR3: CATSSSRGQPSSAEKLFF; V: TRBV15; J: TRBJ1-4; size: few; D: TRBD1
DNA: TGTGCCAGCAGTGGGGAGGGCCGTGCCCTGCGGAACACCGGGGAGCTGTTTTTT; CDR3: CASSGEGRALRNTGELFF; V: TRBV9; J: TRBJ2-2; size: once; D: TRBD2
DNA: TGTGCCATCAGTGGGGGCGGTCGGGAAAAACTGTTTTTT; CDR3: CAISGGGREKLFF; V: TRBV10-3; J: TRBJ1-4; size: .; D: .
DNA: TGTGCCAGTAGTATAGGCAGCCAAGAGACCCAGTACTTC; CDR3: CASSIGSQETQYF; V: TRBV19; J: TRBJ2-5; size: once; D: .
DNA: TGTGCCAGCAGCCCCCCCAGTGGGAGGTCCACAGATACGCAGTATTTT; CDR3: CASSPPSGRSTDTQYF; V: TRBV5-6; J: TRBJ2-3; size: .; D: .
DNA: TGTGCCAGCTCACCTTCTGGACAGGGGGCGGGAGATACGCAGTATTTT; CDR3: CASSPSGQGAGDTQYF; V: TRBV18; J: TRBJ2-3; size: .; D: TRBD1
DNA: TGTGCCAGCAGCCCGCCGGGGGTAAACTACGAGCAGTACTTC; CDR3: CASSPPGVNYEQYF; V: TRBV3-1/TRBV3-2; J: TRBJ2-7; size: .; D: .
DNA: TGTGCCAGCGGGAGTCAACAGGGAGCCTACGAGCAGTACTTC; CDR3: CASGSQQGAYEQYF; V: TRBV6-5; J: TRBJ2-7; size: few; D: .
DNA: TGCGCCAGCAGCGAGACTAGCGGGGACGATGAGCAGTTCTTC; CDR3: CASSETSGDDEQFF; V: TRBV5-1; J: TRBJ2-1; size: .; D: TRBD2
DNA: TGTGCCAGCAGTTTATTCGGTGAGATGAACACTGAAGCTTTCTTT; CDR3: CASSLFGEMNTEAFF; V: TRBV27; J: TRBJ1-1; size: .; D: .
DNA: TGTGCCAGCAGCTTAGGACAGAACTATGGCTACACCTTC; CDR3: CASSLGQNYGYTF; V: TRBV7-3; J: TRBJ1-2; size: .; D: .
DNA: TGTGCCAGCAGCCCCCCTAGCGGGTATTTAACCTACGAGCAGTACTTC; CDR3: CASSPPSGYLTYEQYF; V: TRBV3-1/TRBV3-2; J: TRBJ2-7; size: .; D: TRBD2
DNA: TGTGCCAGCAGTTTAGACTACCCCACCTACAATGAGCAGTTCTTC; CDR3: CASSLDYPTYNEQFF; V: TRBV27; J: TRBJ2-1; size: many; D: .
DNA: TGTGCCAGCTCACCACCCACAGCTGAAGCTTTCTTT; CDR3: CASSPPTAEAFF; V: TRBV18; J: TRBJ1-1; size: .; D: .
DNA: TGTGCCAGCAGCCCCGAACTTAACTCTGGGGCCAACGTCCTGACTTTC; CDR3: CASSPELNSGANVLTF; V: TRBV5-4; J: TRBJ2-6; size: .; D: .
DNA: TGTGCCAGTAGTATTAAGACTGGAGCTGGGGCCAACGTCCTGACTTTC; CDR3: CASSIKTGAGANVLTF; V: TRBV19; J: TRBJ2-6; size: .; D: .
DNA: TGTGCCAGCAGTCGCGACAGGGGCGGCAATCAGCCCCAGCATTTT; CDR3: CASSRDRGGNQPQHF; V: TRBV5-8; J: TRBJ1-5; size: .; D: TRBD1